Below, one TCR beta chain is given with its context. The entry originates in a study of blood T cell repertoires in COVID-19. On the study more broadly: From the United States, Italy and Spain came samples of acute and convalescent COVID-19. The cDNA or gDNA used as material had been derived from T cells, B-cell-depleted T cells, or PBMCs.

Measured with immunoSEQ multiplex PCR; TCRdb has only the in-frame clones, and not every one. The sample shows 80,000 or so clones, about 80% of them seen only once. This CDR3 region has 16 residues. The V gene lost 1 base and the J gene lost 5 bases, with 17 bases spanning the gap. Germline V lookup: CDR1 SGHNT, CDR2 YENEEA. The TCR sequence derives from a human donor in a cohort sampled during active COVID-19. This chain joins TRBV11-3 and TRBJ1-1, with D perhaps TRBD1 (5 bases). The sequenced sample was peripheral blood. CDR3 nucleotides: TGTGCCAGCAGCTTAGTTGGGGCTGGGAAGGGAACTGAAGCTTTCTTT. It yields the protein CASSLVGAGKGTEAFF.